This T cell receptor (beta chain) came from a study of response to subunit inactivated influenza vaccine. General study points: Authors suggested few new T cells are recruited by each seasonal influenza vaccination.

The table lists this clonotype with a few counts. Its cognate antigen is unknown. V was clipped by 4 bases and J by 2 bases; unmatched bases: 6. Germline CDR1 SGHDT, CDR2 YYEEEE. The CDR3 totals 15 residues. Each CDR3 protein gets one entry after TCRdb re-called the RT-PCR reads with MiXCR. The sample lists hundreds of thousands of distinct CDR3 sequences, approximately 7.6% occurring once. The specimen comprised PBMCs from blood, sampled less than 30 months after vaccination. The chain recombines TRBV5-6 with TRBJ2-7; 10 bases map to TRBD2. This TCR came from a man aged 45-69 years who received an inactivated influenza vaccine. The CDR3 nucleotides are TGTGCCAGCAGCACGGGACTAGCGAACGCCTACGAGCAGTACTTC. It is translated as CASSTGLANAYEQYF.